A single sample is the source of the 10 T cell receptor beta chains below, sequenced in a study of beta chain features in type 1 diabetes. The authors reverse transcribed all of the isolated RNA, so sequencing captured expressed TCRB transcripts. TCRdb's copy holds only in-frame clones and misses some; the assay was immunoSEQ multiplex PCR. Of a few hundred thousand clones in the sample, less than 15% were seen once. The sequencing input was central memory CD4+ T cells from blood. These receptors were obtained from a man aged 25 to 40 in good health.

The sample holds a few counts of this clone. The chain links TRBV7-2 to TRBJ2-3, with 7 bases fitting TRBD2. Germline CDR1 reads SGHTA; CDR2 reads FQGNSA. The CDR3 is made up of 16 amino acids. The J segment lost 0 bases and the V segment lost 5 bases, leaving 8 bases of the junction unmatched. The CDR3 DNA reads TGTGCCAGCAGCCGGAAGAGCGGGACTAGCACAGATACGCAGTATTTT. Protein product: CASSRKSGTSTDTQYF.

The chain carries TRBV7-2 and TRBJ2-3; 7 positions agree with TRBD2. Trimming cost V 3 bases and J 4 bases; bases outside gene matches: 4. The germline CDR1 and CDR2 sequences are SGHTA and FQGNSA. The CDR3 is made up of 14 amino acids. CDR3 coding DNA: TGTGCCAGCAGCTTGACTAGCTGGGCAGATACGCAGTATTTT. Residues: CASSLTSWADTQYF.

A few counts support this clone. This rearrangement joins TRBV9 to TRBJ1-1; D is perhaps TRBD1 (5 bases). Deletions cut 6 bases from V and 2 bases from J, with 14 bases between. The CDR3 loop spans 14 amino acids. Germline CDR1 and CDR2: SGDLS and YYNGEE. CDR3 nucleotide sequence: TGTGCCAGCAACCGGGGGGAGGTCAACACTGAAGCTTTCTTT. Its protein product is CASNRGEVNTEAFF.

A few counts support this clone. The genes are TRBV4-1 and TRBJ2-5; tentatively, D is TRBD1 or TRBD2 (5 bases each). The germline V gene encodes CDR1 MGHRA and CDR2 YSYEKL. The germline V and J ends were trimmed by 5 bases and 6 bases, with 13 bases remaining between them. This CDR3 has 13 amino acids. In nucleotides, the CDR3 is TGCGCCAGCAGCGAGGGGCTCGGGAAGACCCAGTACTTC. Residues: CASSEGLGKTQYF.

This clone has ten or more counts. The CDR3 bases are TGTGCCAGTAGTATAAGAGCCACGAGTCCTGGAAACACCATATATTTT. Amino acid sequence: CASSIRATSPGNTIYF. The V call is TRBV19, the J call TRBJ1-3; no clear D. CDR1 is LNHDA and CDR2 is SQIVND in the germline V gene (reference sequence). The CDR3 covers 16 residues. Trimming took off 2 bases at V and 2 bases at J, with 13 bases between the two ends.

The rearrangement joins TRBV11-2 to TRBJ1-1; the D gene is possibly TRBD1 (5 bases). The CDR3 extends over 14 amino acids. CDR1 and CDR2 from the germline V gene are SGHAT and FQNNGV. V was trimmed by 4 bases and J by 10 bases, leaving 19 bases between them. This chain's CDR3 is CASSSTGTTDPAFF. The CDR3, as DNA: TGTGCCAGCAGCTCCACCGGGACCACCGACCCAGCTTTCTTT.

Concerning this clone: Within the sample, other DNA sequences also encode this same CDR3. V gene TRBV9 combines with J gene TRBJ2-3, with 9 bases matching TRBD2. This CDR3 is built from 14 residues. CDR1 SGDLS and CDR2 YYNGEE come from the germline V gene. Losses at the gene ends were 2 bases for V and 4 bases for J; bases not matched to a gene: 2. The chain's CDR3 is CASSVSSGADTQYF. CDR3 in DNA: TGTGCCAGCAGCGTTTCTAGCGGGGCAGATACGCAGTATTTT.

This clone was seen more than once but under ten times. The V call is TRBV5-4, the J call TRBJ1-1; D possibly corresponds to TRBD1 (6 bases). The V gene's germline CDR1 is SGHNT and CDR2 YYREEE (reference sequence). This CDR3 spans 14 amino acids. V lost 2 bases and J lost 0, with 8 bases in between. CDR3 loop: CASSLTGLNTEAFF. CDR3 DNA: TGTGCCAGCAGCTTAACAGGGCTGAACACTGAAGCTTTCTTT. The variable domain in full, with the rest retrieved from reference TRBV5-4 and TRBJ1-1, is ETGVTQSPTHLIKTRGQQVTLRCSSQSGHNTVSWYQQALGQGPQFIFQYYREEENGRGNFPPRFSGLQFPNYSSELNVNALELDDSALYLCASSLTGLNTEAFFGQGTRLTVV.

There are a few counts of this clone. For the CDR3, the DNA is TGTGCCAGCAGCTTAGGCGTAAAAGATACGCAGTATTTT. Protein: CASSLGVKDTQYF. This chain links TRBV11-2 with TRBJ2-3; D gene unclear. The V gene's germline CDR1 is SGHAT and CDR2 FQNNGV. The CDR3 is 13 residues long. Trimming stripped 1 base from V and 5 bases from J, with 7 bases between.

The chain joins TRBV27 to TRBJ1-5; D is unclear. The CDR3 runs to 14 residues. The germline V gene encodes CDR1 MNHEY and CDR2 SMNVEV (reference sequence). Trimming took 5 bases from V and 7 from J, leaving 15 bases between them. As DNA, the CDR3 is TGTGCCAGCAGTCTTAGTGTAGGGCGGCAGCCCCAGCATTTT. It encodes CASSLSVGRQPQHF.